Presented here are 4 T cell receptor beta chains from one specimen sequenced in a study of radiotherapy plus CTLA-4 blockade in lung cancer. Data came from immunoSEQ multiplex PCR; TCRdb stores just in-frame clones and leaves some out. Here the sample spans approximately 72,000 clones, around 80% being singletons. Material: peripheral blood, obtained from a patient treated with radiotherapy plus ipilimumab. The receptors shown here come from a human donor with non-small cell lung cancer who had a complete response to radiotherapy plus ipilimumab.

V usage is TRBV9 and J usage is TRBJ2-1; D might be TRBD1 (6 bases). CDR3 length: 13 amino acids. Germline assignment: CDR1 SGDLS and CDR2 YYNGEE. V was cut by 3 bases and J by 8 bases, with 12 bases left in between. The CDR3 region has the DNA TGTGCCAGCAGCGAGCCCAGGGGCCATGAGCAGTTCTTC. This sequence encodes CASSEPRGHEQFF.

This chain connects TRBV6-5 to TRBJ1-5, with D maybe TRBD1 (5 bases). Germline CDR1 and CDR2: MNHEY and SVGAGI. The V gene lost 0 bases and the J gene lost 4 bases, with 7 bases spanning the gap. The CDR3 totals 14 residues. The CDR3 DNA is TGTGCCAGCAGTTACTCCAGGGAGAATCAGCCCCAGCATTTT. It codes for CASSYSRENQPQHF.

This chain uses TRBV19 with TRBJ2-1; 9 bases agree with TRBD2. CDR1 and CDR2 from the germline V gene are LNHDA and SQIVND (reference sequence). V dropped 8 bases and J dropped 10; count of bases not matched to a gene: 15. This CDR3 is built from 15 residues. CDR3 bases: TGTGCCAGTGGAGGTAGAGGACGGACTAGCGCGGAGCAGTTCTTC. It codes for CASGGRGRTSAEQFF.

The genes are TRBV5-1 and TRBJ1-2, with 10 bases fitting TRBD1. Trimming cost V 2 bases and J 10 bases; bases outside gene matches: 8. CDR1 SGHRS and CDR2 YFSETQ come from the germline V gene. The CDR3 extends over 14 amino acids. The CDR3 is CASSFAGQGTVYTF. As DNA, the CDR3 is TGCGCCAGCAGCTTCGCGGGACAGGGGACTGTCTACACCTTC.